The entry below describes one T cell receptor (beta chain). This record comes from a study of long-term antiretroviral therapy in people with HIV. The germline CDR1 and CDR2 sequences are MNHEY and SVGAGI. V lost 0 bases and J lost 5, with 16 bases in between. This CDR3 spans 16 amino acids. Sequencing used immunoSEQ v3.0 at survey level. Some clones are missing from TCRdb's copy, which holds only in-frame ones; the method was immunoSEQ multiplex PCR. Here the sample spans roughly 15,000 clones, more than 75% being singletons. The receptor's source is a man between 40 and 49 years old with HIV. This chain joins TRBV6-5 and TRBJ2-5; D possibly corresponds to TRBD1 (6 bases). Sequencing used unsorted PBMCs, obtained 3.1 years after starting antiretroviral therapy. CDR3 DNA: TGTGCCAGCAGTTACTCGAGTGGGGGCGCGGAGGAGACCCAGTACTTC. Translated: CASSYSSGGAEETQYF.